The clone carrying this T cell receptor (beta chain) was found once. What it binds is unknown. Germline V lookup: CDR1 LNHDA, CDR2 SQIVND (reference sequence). The V and J ends lost 6 bases and 7 bases, in that order; junction bases with no gene match: 12. This CDR3 region has 16 residues. The protocol was immunoSEQ multiplex PCR, while the TCRdb copy is restricted to in-frame clones and leaves out a portion. The table records 200,000 to 250,000 clones, about 89% of them present only once. These data originate in a study of cytomegalovirus exposure and HLA in healthy donors. The donors were part of the approximately 120-subject validation cohort, which stood apart from the roughly 670-subject first cohort. Findings and limits, study-wide: Through in vitro validation, a few CMV-associated chains were shown to be specific for CMV antigens. According to the study, roughly 160 TCR beta chains were cytomegalovirus-associated. The tendency of first-cohort TCR clusters to co-occur in the 120 validation repertoires was the finding of a later analysis.

Sample: PBMCs. The chain links TRBV19 to TRBJ1-2; TRBD1 matches 12 bases. The TCR comes from a woman aged 18-35 years in good health and CMV-seronegative. CDR3 DNA: TGTGCCAGTAGAGGGGGACAGGGGGCAGACGCTCTTGGCTACACCTTC. Translating gives CASRGGQGADALGYTF.